The 22 T cell receptor beta chains in this list originate from one sample, sequenced in a study of immune characterization of retroperitoneal liposarcoma. TCRdb re-called the PCR reads with MiXCR, one entry per CDR3 protein. The table records several thousand distinct CDR3 sequences, roughly 30% of them present only once. Sequencing was performed on blood. The receptors originated from a male donor with retroperitoneal liposarcoma.

The chain couples TRBV11-3 to TRBJ2-3, with 7 bases fitting TRBD1. The CDR3 is 14 amino acids. Germline CDR1 and CDR2: SGHNT and YENEEA. The ends lost 3 bases at V and 2 bases at J; junction bases unmatched: 2. The CDR3 region has the DNA TGTGCCAGCAGCTTCGGGACAGCCACAGATACGCAGTATTTT. Translation gives CASSFGTATDTQYF.

The rearrangement uses TRBV27 and TRBJ2-2; the D gene is possibly TRBD1 (5 bases). This CDR3 is built from 16 residues. Trimming removed 2 bases from V and 2 bases from J, with 12 bases in between. From germline, CDR1 is MNHEY and CDR2 SMNVEV (reference sequence). The CDR3 protein is CASSLRRVGNTGELFF. In nucleotides, the CDR3 is TGTGCCAGCAGTTTACGCAGGGTCGGAAACACCGGGGAGCTGTTTTTT.

Worth noting for this clonotype: Given the absence of the conserved phenylalanine or tryptophan at the CDR3 end, a read error is likely. Because the CDR3's place on the DNA is in doubt, the DNA is left out and the CDR3 is given as listed by TCRdb. This chain connects TRBV6-4 to TRBJ2-7; TRBD2, as called in the table, went unchecked against the DNA. Germline CDR1 reads MRHNA; CDR2 reads SNTAGT. The CDR3 has 10 residues if both end residues are counted. CDR3 loop: CASSDSGLAG.

The chain joins TRBV4-1 to TRBJ1-1; D remains ambiguous. V was pared by 5 bases and J by 0 bases, with 13 bases between. The CDR3 is 15 residues long. The germline gives CDR1 MGHRA, CDR2 YSYEKL. CDR3 residues: CASSFRRGMNTEAFF. CDR3 coding DNA: TGCGCCAGCAGCTTCAGACGTGGGATGAACACTGAAGCTTTCTTT.

In this sample, this clonotype turned up a few times. The CDR3 DNA is TGCGCCAGCAGCTTAGGACTAGCGGACACCTACGAGCAGTACTTC. As protein: CASSLGLADTYEQYF. The chain couples TRBV5-1 to TRBJ2-1; TRBD2 agrees at 10 bases. The J call is in doubt because the DNA end fits TRBJ2-7 better. Germline V lookup: CDR1 SGHRS, CDR2 YFSETQ. The CDR3 contains 15 residues.

The chain links TRBV30 to TRBJ2-1; a weak D match, TRBD2 (6 bases). Germline V gene data show CDR1 as GTSNPN and CDR2 as SVGIG (reference sequence). The CDR3 covers 21 residues. V lost 3 bases, J lost 7 bases, and 37 bases lay in between. The CDR3 protein is CAWSATSLEGRLLVLRNEQFF. In nucleotides, the CDR3 is TGTGCCTGGAGCGCTACTTCCCTCGAGGGGAGGCTCCTAGTGTTAAGGAATGAGCAGTTCTTC.

This clonotype was recorded only once. The V and J genes are TRBV6-2 or TRBV6-3 and TRBJ2-4, with 9 bases lining up with TRBD2. V gave up 4 bases and J gave up 1 base; unmatched junction bases: 2. CDR1 is MNHEY, CDR2 SVGEGT, per germline. The CDR3 is 15 residues long. As DNA, the CDR3 is TGTGCCAGCAGTTCTAGCGGGGTTGCCAAAAACATTCAGTACTTC. Amino acids: CASSSSGVAKNIQYF.

This rearrangement joins TRBV6-1 to TRBJ2-1; 7 nucleotides align to TRBD1. The last part of the DNA fits TRBJ2-7 better; the J call may be wrong. The CDR3 totals 15 residues. Germline V CDR1 and CDR2: MNHNS, SASEGT. The CDR3 protein is CASSEVKGANHEQYF. The CDR3 nucleotides read TGTGCCAGCAGTGAAGTAAAGGGGGCCAACCACGAGCAGTACTTC.

There are many counts of this clonotype. V usage is TRBV6-1 and J usage is TRBJ2-7, with 12 bases aligning to TRBD1. J gave up 1 base and V 11 bases, and 6 bases lay outside the gene matches. Looked up from germline, CDR1 is MNHNS and CDR2 is SASEGT. The CDR3 consists of 14 residues. CDR3 DNA sequence: TGTGCCTACGGGACAGGGGGCGCTTCCTACGAGCAGTACTTC. Translating gives CAYGTGGASYEQYF.

This clonotype was seen a few times. CDR3 amino acids: CASSEGRVANEQYF. CDR3 bases: TGTGCCAGCAGTGAAGGCAGGGTAGCGAACGAGCAGTACTTC. The V and J genes are TRBV6-1 and TRBJ2-1; D tentatively fits TRBD1 or TRBD2 (5 bases each). The J call may not be correct, given that the DNA end is closer to TRBJ2-7. CDR3 length equals 14 residues. Germline CDR1 is MNHNS and CDR2 is SASEGT.

The chain couples TRBV20-1 to TRBJ2-2, with D maybe TRBD2 (6 bases). This CDR3 comprises 16 residues. V was trimmed by 0 bases and J by 5 bases, leaving 16 bases between them. Germline-derived CDR1 and CDR2 are DFQATT and SNEGSKA (reference sequence). CDR3 region: CSARDRDSIATGELFF. The CDR3 bases are TGCAGTGCTAGAGATAGGGACTCTATAGCTACCGGGGAGCTGTTTTTT.

V usage is TRBV4-1 and J usage is TRBJ2-3, with 10 positions matching TRBD2. From germline, CDR1 is MGHRA and CDR2 YSYEKL. The CDR3 extends over 16 amino acids. V lost 3 bases, J lost 4 bases, and 7 bases stayed unmatched. CDR3 region: CASSHPSGSLADTQYF. DNA for the CDR3: TGCGCCAGCAGCCATCCTAGCGGGAGCTTGGCAGATACGCAGTATTTT.

The chain has TRBV6-1 and TRBJ1-5; 8 bases agree with TRBD1. CDR1 is MNHNS and CDR2 is SASEGT in the germline V gene. V shed 7 bases, J shed 5 bases, and the junction held 7 bases outside the gene matches. The CDR3 is 14 amino acids. This CDR3 is CASTWTGLDQPQHF. The CDR3 region has the DNA TGTGCCAGCACCTGGACAGGGTTGGATCAGCCCCAGCATTTT.

This clonotype counts as medium-sized. The chain carries TRBV6-1 and TRBJ2-1, with a weak D call TRBD1 (6 bases). The J call is uncertain, as TRBJ2-7 better fits the DNA end. The CDR3 extends over 14 amino acids. From germline, CDR1 is MNHNS and CDR2 SASEGT. CDR3 sequence (DNA): TGTGCCAGCAGTTGGACAGCTAATCCCTACGAGCAGTACTTC. It is translated as CASSWTANPYEQYF.

The genes are TRBV7-2 and TRBJ1-2; D is undetermined. The V gene lost 5 bases and the J gene lost 7 bases, with 20 bases spanning the gap. CDR1 is SGHTA, CDR2 FQGNSA, per germline. The CDR3 has 15 amino acids. The DNA for the CDR3 is TGTGCCAGCAGCCCCCTCGGAGGCCGACTCACTGGCTACACCTTC. Protein product: CASSPLGGRLTGYTF.

The gene calls are TRBV4-1 and TRBJ1-5, with D unclear. The CDR3 has 15 residues. Germline V lookup: CDR1 MGHRA, CDR2 YSYEKL. The germline V and J ends were trimmed by 4 bases and 0 bases, with 10 bases remaining between them. CDR3 in DNA: TGCGCCAGCAGCCCCGGGGTCTATAGCAATCAGCCCCAGCATTTT. Translating gives CASSPGVYSNQPQHF.

The chain joins TRBV6-1 to TRBJ2-5, with 11 bases identical to TRBD2. CDR3 length equals 16 residues. The germline V gene has CDR1 MNHNS and CDR2 SASEGT. V shed 4 bases and J 5 bases; nucleotides not matched to a gene: 9. The CDR3 region has the DNA TGTGCCAGCAGTGCTTCTAGCGGGGGGCCGTCGGAGACCCAGTACTTC. Translation gives CASSASSGGPSETQYF.

Within the sample, this clonotype is medium-sized (0.01 to 0.1%). The CDR3 protein is CASSRSGTYNEQFF. CDR3 nucleotide sequence: TGTGCCAGCAGCCGTAGCGGGACCTACAATGAGCAGTTCTTC. The chain employs TRBV11-3 and TRBJ2-1; 8 bases fit TRBD2. Per the germline V gene, CDR1 is SGHNT and CDR2 is YENEEA. The CDR3 contains 14 residues. The V segment lost 5 bases and the J segment 2 bases; nucleotides outside the gene matches: 2.

This clonotype is medium-sized (0.01 to 0.1%) by share. The V and J genes are TRBV6-1 and TRBJ2-4, with TRBD2 matching over 12 bases. CDR3 length: 20 residues. Losses at the gene ends were 1 base for V and 0 bases for J; bases not matched to a gene: 10. CDR1 is MNHNS, CDR2 SASEGT, per germline. The CDR3 nucleotides are TGTGCCAGCAGTGAAGATGGACTAGCGGGATCGTCCGGAGCCAAAAACATTCAGTACTTC. Translating it yields CASSEDGLAGSSGAKNIQYF.

CDR3 protein: CASSLPQKGRRGDTQYF. CDR3 coding DNA: TGTGCCAGCAGCTTGCCTCAGAAGGGTAGGAGGGGAGATACGCAGTATTTT. The chain has TRBV7-2 and TRBJ2-3, with a weak D call TRBD2 (6 bases). This CDR3 comprises 17 residues. Trimming took off 3 bases at V and 5 bases at J, with 21 bases between the two ends. Germline CDR1 reads SGHTA; CDR2 reads FQGNSA.

The chain uses TRBV4-2 and TRBJ1-3; D may be TRBD1 (5 bases). Germline CDR1 is LGHNA and CDR2 is YNFKEQ. CDR3 length equals 16 residues. V lost 0 bases and J lost 2, with 11 bases in between. CDR3 region: CASSQEAGEAGNTIYF. The CDR3 coding sequence is TGTGCCAGCAGCCAAGAAGCGGGGGAGGCTGGAAACACCATATATTTT.

This clonotype is categorized as medium-sized. This chain connects TRBV12-3 or TRBV12-4 to TRBJ2-1; TRBD2 aligns across 8 bases. The junction had 8 bases not matched to a gene; V was cut back by 5 bases and J by 5 bases. The CDR3 runs 15 residues. CDR3 region: CASSPGVAGNNEQFF. The DNA of the CDR3 is TGTGCCAGCAGTCCAGGGGTAGCGGGAAACAATGAGCAGTTCTTC.